This entry lists 14 T cell receptor beta chains sequenced from one sample in a study of T cells in localized non-small cell lung cancer. The assay was immunoSEQ multiplex PCR, and TCRdb's table has in-frame clones only and misses some. Seen here are roughly 38,000 clones, 75% to 90% observed once, and the top ten hold 2.7%. This sample comprised peripheral blood, obtained before any cancer treatment. These TCRs come from a woman aged 35-75 years with stage I lung adenocarcinoma.

The chain is built from TRBV28 and TRBJ1-4; the D is unclear. Between the trimmed V and J ends, which lost 3 bases and 7 bases, there was a span of 9 bases. The germline V gene encodes CDR1 MDHEN and CDR2 SYDVKM. The CDR3 contains 13 residues. The CDR3 sequence is CASSFKGGEKLFF. CDR3 sequence (DNA): TGTGCCAGCAGTTTTAAGGGCGGTGAAAAACTGTTTTTT. The variable domain in full, completed from reference TRBV28 and TRBJ1-4, reads DVKVTQSSRYLVKRTGEKVFLECVQDMDHENMFWYRQDPGLGLRLIYFSYDVKMKEKGDIPEGYSVSREKKERFSLILESASTNQTSMYLCASSFKGGEKLFFGSGTQLSVL.

The V gene is TRBV15, the J gene TRBJ2-1; no clear D. CDR3 length equals 14 residues. Germline CDR1 reads LNHNV; CDR2 reads YYDKDF (reference sequence). V lost 0 bases and J lost 6, with 9 bases in between. The DNA for the CDR3 is TGTGCCACCAGCAGAGATCATGTGGGCAATGAGCAGTTCTTC. Amino acid sequence: CATSRDHVGNEQFF.

This clone was seen more than once but under ten times. This rearrangement joins TRBV18 to TRBJ1-4; D not certain. V lost 4 bases and J lost 11, with 17 bases in between. Germline values: CDR1 KGHSH, CDR2 LQKENI. The CDR3 loop spans 14 amino acids. The CDR3 DNA reads as TGTGCCAGCTCACTCGCCTCTGCCTCGGAGAAACTGTTTTTT. It encodes CASSLASASEKLFF.

The chain carries TRBV15 and TRBJ1-2; D possibly corresponds to TRBD1 (5 bases). Germline CDR1 reads LNHNV; CDR2 reads YYDKDF (reference sequence). V was cut by 0 bases and J by 1 base, with 6 bases left in between. The CDR3 loop spans 14 amino acids. CDR3 DNA: TGTGCCACCAGCAGAGAAGGGGTTAACTATGGCTACACCTTC. Amino acid sequence: CATSREGVNYGYTF.

V is TRBV5-1 and J is TRBJ2-7; 7 bases are shared with TRBD1. This CDR3 contains 14 residues. From germline, CDR1 is SGHRS and CDR2 YFSETQ. With 1 base clipped from V and 3 bases from J, the junction kept 4 bases outside the gene matches. The CDR3 here is CASSLPTGNYEQYF. CDR3 coding DNA: TGCGCCAGCAGCTTGCCGACAGGGAACTACGAGCAGTACTTC.

The chain joins TRBV14 to TRBJ2-3; D is ambiguous. The V gene's germline CDR1 is SGHDN and CDR2 FVKESK. Between the trimmed V and J ends, which lost 0 bases and 5 bases, there was a span of 18 bases. CDR3 size: 17 residues. In nucleotides, the CDR3 is TGTGCCAGCAGCCAAGAGGTTCGTTCCCGCACGATAGATACGCAGTATTTT. Translating gives CASSQEVRSRTIDTQYF.

The chain has TRBV9 and TRBJ1-1; D is perhaps TRBD1 (5 bases). The V end lost 2 bases, the J end lost 1 base, and 9 bases lay between the germline ends. The CDR3 contains 14 residues. Germline V lookup: CDR1 SGDLS, CDR2 YYNGEE. In DNA, the CDR3 is TGTGCCAGCAGCGTGAGAGGGGCGAACACTGAAGCTTTCTTT. It translates to CASSVRGANTEAFF.

DNA of the CDR3: TGTGCCAGCAGCGTAGCTGGTGGCAGGTCCATCTCTGGAAACACCATATATTTT. It specifies CASSVAGGRSISGNTIYF. The J gene is TRBJ1-3, the V gene TRBV9; D gene unclear. V lost 0 bases to trimming and J lost 0 bases, with 16 bases between them. The CDR3 has 18 residues. Germline assignment: CDR1 SGDLS and CDR2 YYNGEE. The variable domain in full, with the rest retrieved from reference TRBV9 and TRBJ1-3, is DSGVTQTPKHLITATGQRVTLRCSPRSGDLSVYWYQQSLDQGLQFLIQYYNGEERAKGNILERFSAQQFPDLHSELNLSSLELGDSALYFCASSVAGGRSISGNTIYFGEGSWLTVV.

This clone was seen once. The chain recombines TRBV2 with TRBJ2-2; 8 nucleotides agree with TRBD1. J was trimmed by 4 bases and V by 5 bases; bases with no gene match: 9. The CDR3 extends over 16 amino acids. Per the germline V gene, CDR1 is SNHLY and CDR2 is FYNNEI. The CDR3 sequence is CASSFSGTGFTGELFF. Here the CDR3 DNA reads TGTGCCAGCAGTTTTTCCGGGACAGGATTCACCGGGGAGCTGTTTTTT.

CDR3: CASSLYEKLFF. The CDR3 region has the DNA TGTGCCAGCAGTTTATATGAAAAACTGTTTTTT. This chain joins TRBV28 and TRBJ1-4; no reliable D call. Trimming pared 1 base from V and 6 bases from J, leaving 0 bases between. The CDR3 spans 11 residues. CDR1 is MDHEN, CDR2 SYDVKM, per germline. Full variable domain (remainder filled in from reference TRBV28 and TRBJ1-4): DVKVTQSSRYLVKRTGEKVFLECVQDMDHENMFWYRQDPGLGLRLIYFSYDVKMKEKGDIPEGYSVSREKKERFSLILESASTNQTSMYLCASSLYEKLFFGSGTQLSVL.

The chain combines TRBV2 with TRBJ2-1, with 13 bases aligning to TRBD2. Germline assignment: CDR1 SNHLY and CDR2 FYNNEI. The CDR3 extends over 15 amino acids. The ends lost 1 base at V and 9 bases at J; junction bases unmatched: 3. CDR3 in amino acids: CASSEGTSGRGEQFF. The CDR3, as DNA: TGTGCCAGCAGTGAAGGCACTAGCGGGAGGGGTGAGCAGTTCTTC.

The chain joins TRBV28 to TRBJ1-2; 8 bases align to TRBD1. CDR1 is MDHEN, CDR2 SYDVKM, per germline. The V segment lost 6 bases and the J segment 8 bases; nucleotides outside the gene matches: 11. CDR3 length: 14 residues. The CDR3 DNA reads as TGTGCCAGCAGGCACCCACAGGGGGATGGAGGCTACACCTTC. Translated: CASRHPQGDGGYTF.

The sample holds one count of this clone. This chain joins TRBV28 and TRBJ1-2; 11 positions match TRBD1. The CDR3 spans 16 residues. V lost 2 bases and J lost 7; bases outside the gene matches: 9. Per the germline V gene, CDR1 is MDHEN and CDR2 is SYDVKM. This CDR3 is CASSLGGTGGSGGYTF. CDR3 nucleotide sequence: TGTGCCAGCAGTTTAGGCGGGACAGGGGGATCGGGTGGCTACACCTTC.

The chain joins TRBV6-4 to TRBJ1-2; TRBD1 agrees at 7 bases. CDR1 MRHNA and CDR2 SNTAGT come from the germline V gene. The CDR3 runs 13 residues. V dropped 3 bases and J dropped 6; count of bases not matched to a gene: 4. DNA for the CDR3: TGTGCCAGCAGTGAGACAGGGACGGATGGCTACACCTTC. Translated, it gives CASSETGTDGYTF.